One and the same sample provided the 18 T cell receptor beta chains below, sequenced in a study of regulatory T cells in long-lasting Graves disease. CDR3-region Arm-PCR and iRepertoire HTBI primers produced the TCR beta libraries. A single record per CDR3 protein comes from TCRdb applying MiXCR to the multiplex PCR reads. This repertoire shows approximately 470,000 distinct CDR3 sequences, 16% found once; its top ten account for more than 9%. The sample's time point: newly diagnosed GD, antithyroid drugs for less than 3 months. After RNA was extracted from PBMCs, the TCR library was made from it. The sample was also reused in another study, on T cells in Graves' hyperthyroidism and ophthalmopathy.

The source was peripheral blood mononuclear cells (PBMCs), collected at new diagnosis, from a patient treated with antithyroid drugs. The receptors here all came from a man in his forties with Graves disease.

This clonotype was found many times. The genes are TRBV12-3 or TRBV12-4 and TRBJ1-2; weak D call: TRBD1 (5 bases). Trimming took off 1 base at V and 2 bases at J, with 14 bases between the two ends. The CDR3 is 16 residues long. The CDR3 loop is CASSLGGRGRNYGYTF. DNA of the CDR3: TGTGCCAGCAGTTTAGGAGGGCGGGGCCGAAACTATGGCTACACCTTC.

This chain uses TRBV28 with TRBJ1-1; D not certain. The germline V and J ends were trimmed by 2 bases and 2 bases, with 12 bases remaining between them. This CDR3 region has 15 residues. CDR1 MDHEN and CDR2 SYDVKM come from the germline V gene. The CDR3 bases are TGTGCCAGCAGTTTAATACAGACCCGAAACACTGAAGCTTTCTTT. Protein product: CASSLIQTRNTEAFF.

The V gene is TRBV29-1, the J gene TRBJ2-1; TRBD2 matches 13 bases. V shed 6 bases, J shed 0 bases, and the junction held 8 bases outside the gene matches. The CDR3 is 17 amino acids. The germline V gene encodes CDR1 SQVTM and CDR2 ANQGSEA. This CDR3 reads CSVEGTSGISSYNEQFF. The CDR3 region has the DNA TGCAGCGTGGAGGGGACTAGCGGGATTAGCTCCTACAATGAGCAGTTCTTC.

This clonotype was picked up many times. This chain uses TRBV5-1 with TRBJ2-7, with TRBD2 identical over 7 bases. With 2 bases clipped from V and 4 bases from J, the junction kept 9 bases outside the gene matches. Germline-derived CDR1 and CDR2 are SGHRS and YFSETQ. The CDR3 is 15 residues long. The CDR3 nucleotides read TGCGCCAGCAGCTTTAACCCCCGAGCGGGGTACGAGCAGTACTTC. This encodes CASSFNPRAGYEQYF.

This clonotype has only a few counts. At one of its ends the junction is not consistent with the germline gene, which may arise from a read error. In DNA, the CDR3 is TGTGCTAGCAGCTTAGCGACTGGAGGATACAATGAGCAGTTCTTC. It translates to CASSLATGGYNEQFF. The rearrangement links TRBV7-7 to TRBJ2-1; tentative D call: TRBD2 (5 bases). This CDR3 contains 15 residues. Germline loops: CDR1 SSHAT, CDR2 FNYEAQ (reference sequence).

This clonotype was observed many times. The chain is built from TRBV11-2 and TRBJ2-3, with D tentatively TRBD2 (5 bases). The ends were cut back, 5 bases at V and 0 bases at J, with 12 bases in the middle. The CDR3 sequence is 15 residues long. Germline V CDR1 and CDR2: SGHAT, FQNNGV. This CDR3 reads CASSHGRSSTDTQYF. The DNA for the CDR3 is TGTGCCAGCAGCCATGGGAGAAGTAGCACAGATACGCAGTATTTT. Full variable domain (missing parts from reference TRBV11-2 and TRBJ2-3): EAGVAQSPRYKIIEKRQSVAFWCNPISGHATLYWYQQILGQGPKLLIQFQNNGVVDDSQLPKDRFSAERLKGVDSTLKIQPAKLEDSAVYLCASSHGRSSTDTQYFGPGTRLTVL.

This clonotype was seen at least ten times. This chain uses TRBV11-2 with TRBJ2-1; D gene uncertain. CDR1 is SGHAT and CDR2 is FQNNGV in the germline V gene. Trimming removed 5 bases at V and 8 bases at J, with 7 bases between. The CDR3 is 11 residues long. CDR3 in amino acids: CASSTAHEQFF. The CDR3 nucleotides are TGTGCCAGCAGCACAGCCCATGAGCAGTTCTTC.

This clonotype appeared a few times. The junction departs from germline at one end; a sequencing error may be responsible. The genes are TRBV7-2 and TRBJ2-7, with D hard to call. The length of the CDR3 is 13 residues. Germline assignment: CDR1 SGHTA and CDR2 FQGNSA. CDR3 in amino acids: CASSAKRLGRAIF. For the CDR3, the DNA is TGTGCCAGCAGCGCGAAACGGCTCGGGCGCGCTATATTC.

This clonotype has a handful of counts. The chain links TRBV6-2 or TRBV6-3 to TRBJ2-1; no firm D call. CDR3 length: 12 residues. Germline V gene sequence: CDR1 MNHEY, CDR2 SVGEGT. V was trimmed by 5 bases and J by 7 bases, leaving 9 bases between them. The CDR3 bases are TGTGCCAGCAGTGGCTGGCTAAATGAGCAGTTCTTC. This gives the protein CASSGWLNEQFF.

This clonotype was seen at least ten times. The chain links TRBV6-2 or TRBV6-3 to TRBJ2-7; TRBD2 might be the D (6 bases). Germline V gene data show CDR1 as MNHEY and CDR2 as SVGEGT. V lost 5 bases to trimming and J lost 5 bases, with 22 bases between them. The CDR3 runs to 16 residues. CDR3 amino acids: CASSNPQGGYGDEQYF. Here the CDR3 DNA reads TGTGCCAGCAGTAACCCCCAGGGAGGATATGGTGACGAGCAGTACTTC.

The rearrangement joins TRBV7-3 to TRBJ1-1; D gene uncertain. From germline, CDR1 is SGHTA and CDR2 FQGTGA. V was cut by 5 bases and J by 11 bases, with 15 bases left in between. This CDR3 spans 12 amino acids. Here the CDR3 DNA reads TGTGCCAGCAGCCATTCAGAGGCGACGGCTTTCTTT. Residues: CASSHSEATAFF.

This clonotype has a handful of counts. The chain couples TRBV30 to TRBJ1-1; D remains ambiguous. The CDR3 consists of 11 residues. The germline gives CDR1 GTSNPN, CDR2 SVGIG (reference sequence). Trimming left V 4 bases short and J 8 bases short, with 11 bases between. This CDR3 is CAWIQPREAFF. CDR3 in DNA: TGTGCCTGGATACAGCCGAGGGAAGCTTTCTTT.

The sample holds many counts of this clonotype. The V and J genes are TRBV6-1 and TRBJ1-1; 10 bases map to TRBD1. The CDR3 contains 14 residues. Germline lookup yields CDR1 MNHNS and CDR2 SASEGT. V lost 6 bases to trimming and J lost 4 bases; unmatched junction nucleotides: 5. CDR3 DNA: TGTGCCAGCAGCCGACAGGGGGCGGGCACTGAAGCTTTCTTT. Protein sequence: CASSRQGAGTEAFF.

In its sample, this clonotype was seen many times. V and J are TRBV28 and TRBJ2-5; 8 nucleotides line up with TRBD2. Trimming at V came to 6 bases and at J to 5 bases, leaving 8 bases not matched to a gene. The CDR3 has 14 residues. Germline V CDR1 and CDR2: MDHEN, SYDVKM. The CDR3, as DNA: TGTGCCAGCAGAGAGCGGGGGCGCGGGGAGACCCAGTACTTC. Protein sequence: CASRERGRGETQYF.

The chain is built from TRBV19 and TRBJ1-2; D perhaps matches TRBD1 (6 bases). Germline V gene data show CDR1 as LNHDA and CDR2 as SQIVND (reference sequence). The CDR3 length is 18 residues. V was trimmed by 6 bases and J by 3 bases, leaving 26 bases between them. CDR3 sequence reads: CASSPLIATGNKDYGYTF. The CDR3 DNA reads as TGTGCCAGTAGCCCCCTCATCGCAACAGGGAATAAGGACTATGGCTACACCTTC.

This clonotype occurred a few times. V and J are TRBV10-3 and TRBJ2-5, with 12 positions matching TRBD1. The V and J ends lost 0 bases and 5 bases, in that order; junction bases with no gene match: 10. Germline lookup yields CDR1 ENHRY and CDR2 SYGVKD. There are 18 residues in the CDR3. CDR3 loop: CAISESLGQGAGQETQYF. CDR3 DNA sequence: TGTGCCATCAGTGAGTCGTTGGGACAGGGGGCAGGGCAGGAGACCCAGTACTTC.

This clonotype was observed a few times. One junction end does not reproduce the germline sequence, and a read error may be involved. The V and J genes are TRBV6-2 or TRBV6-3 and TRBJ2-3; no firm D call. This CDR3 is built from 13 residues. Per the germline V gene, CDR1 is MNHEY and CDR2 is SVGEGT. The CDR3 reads CASSYRVPDTQCF. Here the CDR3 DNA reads TGTGCCAGCAGTTACCGGGTTCCAGATACGCAGTGTTTT.

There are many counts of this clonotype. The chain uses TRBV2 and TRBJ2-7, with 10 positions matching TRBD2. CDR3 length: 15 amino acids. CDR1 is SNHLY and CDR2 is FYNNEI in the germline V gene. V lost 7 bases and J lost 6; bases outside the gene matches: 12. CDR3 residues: CASTPRTSGGGEQYF. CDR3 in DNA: TGTGCCAGCACCCCGAGGACTAGCGGAGGGGGCGAGCAGTACTTC.